This TCR beta chain was identified during a study of tissue T cells after allogeneic stem cell transplantation. Regarding the study as a whole: Sampling depth was limited, and the cohort was small and clinically varied. Anatomically similar tissues had similar TCR repertoires within each patient. Alloreactivity or antigen specificity of tissue TCRs was not determined; some clones might be host cells. Few T cell clones were shared across patients, but motif clusters showed tissue-specific shared signatures.

The sample's time point: mouse harvest day 14 after allogeneic transplant. Tail vein injection delivered 10^7 T-cell-depleted bone marrow cells and 10^6 splenic CD5+ T cells. The data were produced by immunoSEQ multiplex PCR, yet TCRdb's version contains in-frame clones alone and is incomplete. This table holds fewer than 3,500 clones, nearly 50% found once. In the case of this clone: The antigen is not known. Mouse names are used for the genes. The observed sequence ends 1 residue before the CDR3 terminus, with the missing tail filled in from the germline J gene.

CDR1 and CDR2 from the germline V gene are SGHLS and HYDKME. V dropped 2 bases and J dropped 3; count of bases not matched to a gene: 3. The CDR3 has 14 amino acids. The source is a female BALB/c mouse given C57BL/6 T cells with graft-versus-host disease after an allogeneic hematopoietic cell transplant. The sample was gut tissue. V is TRBV12-2 and J is TRBJ1-1, with 9 bases identical to TRBD1. CDR3 protein: CASSPTGGDTEVFF. The CDR3 DNA, read in part, is TGTGCCAGCTCTCCGACAGGGGGTGACACAGAAGTCTTC.